These T cell receptor beta chains were read from a single sample in a study of cytomegalovirus exposure and HLA in healthy donors. Sequencing was performed with immunoSEQ multiplex PCR; in TCRdb, only in-frame clones are kept and a portion is missing. The table counts 150,000 or so clones; 1.6% lies in the top ten. The material sequenced was PBMCs. These receptor sequences come from a woman aged 50 to 60 in good health and CMV-seronegative. Each CDR3 is given with its conserved first and last residue. A D gene is named only where the DNA matches it firmly.

cdr3_length: 15
j_call: TRBJ2-7
d_call: TRBD2
v_call: TRBV7-9
cdr3_nt: TGTGCCAGCGCCCAGGGTGTAGCGGGAGCCTCAGGTCCGAACTTC
cdr3_aa: CASAQGVAGASGPNF

cdr3_length: 16
j_call: TRBJ1-1
d_call: NA
v_call: TRBV5-1
cdr3_nt: TGCGCCAGCAGTAGAGAGCCGGGCAGGGAGAACACTGAAGCTTTCTTT
cdr3_aa: CASSREPGRENTEAFF

cdr3_length: 15
j_call: TRBJ2-3
d_call: TRBD2
v_call: TRBV6-4
cdr3_nt: TGTGCCAGCAGCCTAGCGGGGGGCGGTGCGGATACGCAGTATTTT
cdr3_aa: CASSLAGGGADTQYF

cdr3_length: 12
j_call: TRBJ2-7
d_call: NA
v_call: TRBV7-2
cdr3_nt: TGTGCCAGCAGCCAGCTAGCTTACGAGCAGTACTTC
cdr3_aa: CASSQLAYEQYF

cdr3_length: 16
j_call: TRBJ2-7
d_call: NA
v_call: TRBV1
cdr3_nt: TGCACCAGCAGCCAAGGCCACGGAGCGGGGGGATACGAGCAGTACTTC
cdr3_aa: CTSSQGHGAGGYEQYF

cdr3_length: 15
j_call: TRBJ2-4
d_call: NA
v_call: TRBV6-5
cdr3_nt: TGTGCCAGCAGTTCCGCAGGGTTTTCCAAAAACATTAAGTACTTC
cdr3_aa: CASSSAGFSKNIKYF

cdr3_length: 13
j_call: TRBJ2-3
d_call: NA
v_call: TRBV7-2
cdr3_nt: TGTGCCAGCAGCTTGGCTAGCACAGATACGCAGTATTTT
cdr3_aa: CASSLASTDTQYF

cdr3_length: 14
j_call: TRBJ1-3
d_call: TRBD1
v_call: TRBV28
cdr3_nt: TGTGCCAGCACTTCGGACAGGGGGGGAAACACCATATATTTT
cdr3_aa: CASTSDRGGNTIYF

cdr3_length: 15
j_call: TRBJ2-5
d_call: NA
v_call: TRBV5-3
cdr3_nt: TGTGCCAGAAGCTTGAATTCGTTCAGGAAGGAGACCCAGTACTTC
cdr3_aa: CARSLNSFRKETQYF

cdr3_length: 13
j_call: TRBJ2-3
d_call: NA
v_call: TRBV19
cdr3_nt: TGTGCCAGTAGTGGGGTAGGAGGGGATACGCAGTATTTT
cdr3_aa: CASSGVGGDTQYF

cdr3_length: 17
j_call: TRBJ2-6
d_call: TRBD1
v_call: TRBV15
cdr3_nt: TGTGCCACCAGCAGGGGACAGGGACTCTCTGGGGCCAACGTCCTGACTTTC
cdr3_aa: CATSRGQGLSGANVLTF

cdr3_length: 15
j_call: TRBJ2-5
d_call: NA
v_call: TRBV6-1
cdr3_nt: TGTGCCAGCAGTGACAACCCCGGCGGACAAGAGACCCAGTACTTC
cdr3_aa: CASSDNPGGQETQYF

cdr3_length: 16
j_call: TRBJ1-1
d_call: TRBD1
v_call: TRBV27
cdr3_nt: TGTGCCAGCAGTTTTGAGGGGGACAGGGGGAACACTGAAGCTTTCTTT
cdr3_aa: CASSFEGDRGNTEAFF

cdr3_length: 16
j_call: TRBJ1-3
d_call: NA
v_call: TRBV7-3
cdr3_nt: TGTGCCAGCAGCTCTCAGGGGTCTGGGTCTGGAAACACCATATATTTT
cdr3_aa: CASSSQGSGSGNTIYF

cdr3_length: 14
j_call: TRBJ2-3
d_call: TRBD2
v_call: TRBV6-5
cdr3_nt: TGTGCCAGCAGACCACAACTAGCGACAGATACGCAGTATTTT
cdr3_aa: CASRPQLATDTQYF

cdr3_length: 14
j_call: TRBJ1-1
d_call: TRBD1
v_call: TRBV5-1
cdr3_nt: TGCGCCAGCAGCCTAGGGGGCGCGAACACTGAAGCTTTCTTT
cdr3_aa: CASSLGGANTEAFF

cdr3_length: 15
j_call: TRBJ2-7
d_call: TRBD2
v_call: TRBV7-2
cdr3_nt: TGTGCCAGCAGCTTATTACGGGGGGGCTACTACGAGCAGTACTTC
cdr3_aa: CASSLLRGGYYEQYF

cdr3_length: 15
j_call: TRBJ2-2
d_call: NA
v_call: TRBV5-6
cdr3_nt: TGTGCCAGCAGCTTCCGGACAGAAGTCACCGGGGAGCTGTTTTTT
cdr3_aa: CASSFRTEVTGELFF

cdr3_length: 13
j_call: TRBJ1-4
d_call: TRBD1
v_call: TRBV4-1
cdr3_nt: TGCGCCAGCGCGGACAGGGGGGATGAAAAACTGTTTTTT
cdr3_aa: CASADRGDEKLFF

cdr3_length: 15
j_call: TRBJ1-5
d_call: NA
v_call: TRBV19
cdr3_nt: TGTGCCAGTAGGGATTTGGGGGGGCAACATCAGCCCCAGCATTTT
cdr3_aa: CASRDLGGQHQPQHF

cdr3_length: 13
j_call: TRBJ2-5
d_call: NA
v_call: TRBV28
cdr3_nt: TGTGCCAGCAGTTTCGCTGCCCAGGAGACCCAGTACTTC
cdr3_aa: CASSFAAQETQYF

cdr3_length: 16
j_call: TRBJ1-1
d_call: TRBD1
v_call: TRBV11-2
cdr3_nt: TGTGCCAGCAGCCCAGCGAGGGGGCGGCGGGACACTGAAGCTTTCTTT
cdr3_aa: CASSPARGRRDTEAFF

cdr3_length: 12
j_call: TRBJ1-3
d_call: TRBD1
v_call: TRBV30
cdr3_nt: TGTGCCTTTGACAGGGCTGGAAACACCATATATTTT
cdr3_aa: CAFDRAGNTIYF

cdr3_length: 15
j_call: TRBJ1-4
d_call: TRBD1
v_call: TRBV28
cdr3_nt: TGTGCCAGCAGCACAACCGGGACAGGGGTAAAAAAACTGTTTTTT
cdr3_aa: CASSTTGTGVKKLFF

cdr3_length: 16
j_call: TRBJ1-2
d_call: TRBD1
v_call: TRBV15
cdr3_nt: TGTGCCACCAGCAGAGATACCGGGACAGATAACTATGGCTACACCTTC
cdr3_aa: CATSRDTGTDNYGYTF

cdr3_length: 16
j_call: TRBJ2-1
d_call: TRBD2
v_call: TRBV7-2
cdr3_nt: TGTGCCAGCAGCTTAATAGGCGGGAGTCAGTACAATGAGCAGTTCTTC
cdr3_aa: CASSLIGGSQYNEQFF

cdr3_length: 16
j_call: TRBJ2-2
d_call: TRBD2
v_call: TRBV27
cdr3_nt: TGTGCCAGCAGCCCCCTAGGGAGCGGGGGGGCAGGGGAGCTGTTTTTT
cdr3_aa: CASSPLGSGGAGELFF

cdr3_length: 14
j_call: TRBJ2-3
d_call: TRBD2
v_call: TRBV6-5
cdr3_nt: TGTGCCATCTCGACTAGCGGGGAACCCTATACGCAGTATTTT
cdr3_aa: CAISTSGEPYTQYF

cdr3_length: 15
j_call: TRBJ2-5
d_call: NA
v_call: TRBV11-1
cdr3_nt: TGTGCCAGCAGCTTAGCGCCTAGCAGTAAAGAGACCCAGTACTTC
cdr3_aa: CASSLAPSSKETQYF

cdr3_length: 10
j_call: TRBJ2-3
d_call: NA
v_call: TRBV6-6
cdr3_nt: TGTGCCAGCAACCGGGGTACGCAGTATTTT
cdr3_aa: CASNRGTQYF

cdr3_length: 14
j_call: TRBJ2-5
d_call: NA
v_call: TRBV7-2
cdr3_nt: TGTGCCAGCAGCTTAGCGGCACGAACAGAGACCCAGTACTTC
cdr3_aa: CASSLAARTETQYF

cdr3_length: 14
j_call: TRBJ2-1
d_call: NA
v_call: TRBV29-1
cdr3_nt: TGCAGCGTTGAGTGGCAGAATTCGTACAATGAGCAGTTCTTC
cdr3_aa: CSVEWQNSYNEQFF

cdr3_length: 13
j_call: TRBJ1-4
d_call: TRBD1
v_call: TRBV7-2
cdr3_nt: TGTGCCAGCAGTAGTACAGGGGGGGAAAAACTGTTTTTT
cdr3_aa: CASSSTGGEKLFF

cdr3_length: 17
j_call: TRBJ2-3
d_call: NA
v_call: TRBV7-8
cdr3_nt: TGTGCCAGCAGCCCAAGGTATCCAGGGGATTACACAGATACGCAGTATTTT
cdr3_aa: CASSPRYPGDYTDTQYF

cdr3_length: 12
j_call: TRBJ1-2
d_call: NA
v_call: TRBV2
cdr3_nt: TGTGCCAGTTCAACAGGGTTCTATGGCTACACCTTC
cdr3_aa: CASSTGFYGYTF

cdr3_length: 13
j_call: TRBJ1-5
d_call: NA
v_call: TRBV27
cdr3_nt: TGTGCCAGCAGTGACCTAGGGGATCAGCCCCAGCATTTT
cdr3_aa: CASSDLGDQPQHF

cdr3_length: 14
j_call: TRBJ1-1
d_call: NA
v_call: TRBV27
cdr3_nt: TGTGCCAGCTCCCTAGAGGAGGCCAACACTGAAGCTTTCTTT
cdr3_aa: CASSLEEANTEAFF

cdr3_length: 17
j_call: TRBJ1-5
d_call: NA
v_call: TRBV6-1
cdr3_nt: TGTGCCAGCAGTGAATGGGTGGGGCGTAATAGCAATCAGCCCCAGCATTTT
cdr3_aa: CASSEWVGRNSNQPQHF

cdr3_length: 15
j_call: TRBJ2-7
d_call: NA
v_call: TRBV18
cdr3_nt: TGTGCCAGCTCACCACCTTCTAAACAGTCCTACGAGCAGTACTTC
cdr3_aa: CASSPPSKQSYEQYF

cdr3_length: 13
j_call: TRBJ1-2
d_call: NA
v_call: TRBV6-5
cdr3_nt: TGTGCCAGCAGTTATTCTTCCAACTATGGCTACACCTTC
cdr3_aa: CASSYSSNYGYTF

cdr3_length: 15
j_call: TRBJ2-2
d_call: NA
v_call: TRBV5-1
cdr3_nt: TGCGCCAGCAGCTTGTCGGACTCCGGGCCCGGGGAGCTGTTTTTT
cdr3_aa: CASSLSDSGPGELFF

cdr3_length: 16
j_call: TRBJ2-2
d_call: TRBD1
v_call: TRBV6-1
cdr3_nt: TGTGCCAGCAGTGAAGTCGGGACAGGGGTTGGCGGGGAGCTATTTTTT
cdr3_aa: CASSEVGTGVGGELFF

cdr3_length: 13
j_call: TRBJ2-1
d_call: TRBD1
v_call: TRBV6-4
cdr3_nt: TGTGCCAGCAAGGGACAGGGGGTGTCTGAGCAGTTCTTC
cdr3_aa: CASKGQGVSEQFF

cdr3_length: 14
j_call: TRBJ1-4
d_call: NA
v_call: TRBV5-1
cdr3_nt: TGCGCCAGCAGCTTTCGGAGTGCTAATGAAAAACTGTTTTTT
cdr3_aa: CASSFRSANEKLFF

cdr3_length: 15
j_call: TRBJ2-3
d_call: NA
v_call: TRBV10-3
cdr3_nt: TGTGCCATCAGTGAAGGGGGGGCTAGCACAGATACGCAGTATTTT
cdr3_aa: CAISEGGASTDTQYF

cdr3_length: 14
j_call: TRBJ1-6
d_call: TRBD1
v_call: TRBV6-1
cdr3_nt: TGTGCCAGCAGCCAGGGACAGCTTAATTCACCCCTCCACTTT
cdr3_aa: CASSQGQLNSPLHF

cdr3_length: 16
j_call: TRBJ2-5
d_call: TRBD2
v_call: TRBV15
cdr3_nt: TGTGCCACCAGCAAACAGACTAGCGGGGGGGCTGAGACCCAGTACTTC
cdr3_aa: CATSKQTSGGAETQYF

cdr3_length: 14
j_call: TRBJ1-1
d_call: NA
v_call: TRBV11-2
cdr3_nt: TGTGCCAGCAGCTCGACAGCAATGAACACTGAAGCTTTCTTT
cdr3_aa: CASSSTAMNTEAFF

cdr3_length: 17
j_call: TRBJ1-2
d_call: TRBD1
v_call: TRBV5-4
cdr3_nt: TGTGCCAGCAGCTTGGCCCTCGGACAGGCTAAAAGCTATGGCTACACCTTC
cdr3_aa: CASSLALGQAKSYGYTF

cdr3_length: 15
j_call: TRBJ1-5
d_call: TRBD1
v_call: TRBV9
cdr3_nt: TGTGCCAGCAGCGTAGCAGGGGGAAGCAATCAGCCCCAGCATTTT
cdr3_aa: CASSVAGGSNQPQHF

cdr3_length: 18
j_call: TRBJ2-2
d_call: TRBD2
v_call: TRBV5-1
cdr3_nt: TGCGCCAGCAGCCCTCGGACTAGCGGGAGGGGGAACACCGGGGAGCTGTTTTTT
cdr3_aa: CASSPRTSGRGNTGELFF

cdr3_length: 15
j_call: TRBJ1-3
d_call: NA
v_call: TRBV6-6
cdr3_nt: TGTGCCAGCAACTTGACTCCGCACTCTGGAAACACCATATATTTT
cdr3_aa: CASNLTPHSGNTIYF

cdr3_length: 14
j_call: TRBJ2-7
d_call: TRBD1
v_call: TRBV19
cdr3_nt: TGTGCCAGTAAGTCCCAGGGACAGGGCTACGAGCAGTACTTC
cdr3_aa: CASKSQGQGYEQYF

cdr3_length: 11
j_call: TRBJ2-5
d_call: NA
v_call: TRBV20-1
cdr3_nt: TGCAGTGGACAGCTCCAAGAGACCCAGTACTTC
cdr3_aa: CSGQLQETQYF